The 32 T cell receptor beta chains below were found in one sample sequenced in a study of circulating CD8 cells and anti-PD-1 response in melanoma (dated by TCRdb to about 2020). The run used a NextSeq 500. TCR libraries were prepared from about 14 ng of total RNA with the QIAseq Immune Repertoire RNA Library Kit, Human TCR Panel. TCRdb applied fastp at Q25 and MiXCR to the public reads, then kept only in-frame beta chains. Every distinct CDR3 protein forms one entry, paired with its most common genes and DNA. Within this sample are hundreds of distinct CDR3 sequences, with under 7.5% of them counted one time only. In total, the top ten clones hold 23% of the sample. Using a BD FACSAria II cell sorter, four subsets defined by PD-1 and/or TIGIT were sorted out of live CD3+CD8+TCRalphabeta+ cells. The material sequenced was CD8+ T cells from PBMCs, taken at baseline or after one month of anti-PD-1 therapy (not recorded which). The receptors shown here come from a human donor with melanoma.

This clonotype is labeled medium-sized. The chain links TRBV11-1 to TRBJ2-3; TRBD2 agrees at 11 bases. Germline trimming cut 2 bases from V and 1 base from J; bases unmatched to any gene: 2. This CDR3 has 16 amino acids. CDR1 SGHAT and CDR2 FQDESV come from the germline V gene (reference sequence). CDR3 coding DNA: TGTGCCAGCAGCTTACCGGGACTAGCGGGCACAGATACGCAGTATTTT. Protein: CASSLPGLAGTDTQYF.

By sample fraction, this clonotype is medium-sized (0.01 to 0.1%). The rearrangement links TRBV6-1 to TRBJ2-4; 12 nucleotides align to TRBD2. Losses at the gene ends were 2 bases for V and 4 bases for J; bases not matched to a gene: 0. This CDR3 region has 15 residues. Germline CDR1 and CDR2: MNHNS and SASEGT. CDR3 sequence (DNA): TGTGCCAGCAGTGAACTAGCGGGGGGGAAAAACATTCAGTACTTC. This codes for CASSELAGGKNIQYF.

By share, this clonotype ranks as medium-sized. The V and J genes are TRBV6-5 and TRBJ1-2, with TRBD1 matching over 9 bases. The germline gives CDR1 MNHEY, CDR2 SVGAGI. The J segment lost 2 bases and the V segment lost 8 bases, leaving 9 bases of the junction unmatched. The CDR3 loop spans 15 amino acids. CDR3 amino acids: CASSGGQGSNYGYTF. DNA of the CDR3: TGTGCCAGCTCCGGAGGACAGGGGTCGAACTATGGCTACACCTTC.

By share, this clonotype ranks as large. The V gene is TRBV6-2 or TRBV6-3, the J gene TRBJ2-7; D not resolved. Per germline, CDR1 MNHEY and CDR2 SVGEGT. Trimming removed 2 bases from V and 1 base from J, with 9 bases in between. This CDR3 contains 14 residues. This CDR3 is CASSYTSGSYEQYF. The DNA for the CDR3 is TGTGCCAGCAGTTACACCTCCGGGTCCTACGAGCAGTACTTC.

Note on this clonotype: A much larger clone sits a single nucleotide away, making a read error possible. The CDR3 loop reads CAWSVVVEAFF. Written as DNA, the CDR3 is TGTGCCTGGAGTGTAGTGGTCGAAGCTTTCTTT. The V and J genes are TRBV30 and TRBJ1-1; D is unresolved. This CDR3 is built from 11 residues. V lost 0 bases to trimming and J lost 8 bases, with 7 bases between them. CDR1 is GTSNPN and CDR2 is SVGIG in the germline V gene (reference sequence).

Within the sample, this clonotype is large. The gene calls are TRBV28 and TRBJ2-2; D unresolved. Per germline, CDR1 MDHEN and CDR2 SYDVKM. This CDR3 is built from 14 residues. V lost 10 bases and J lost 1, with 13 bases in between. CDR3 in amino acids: CATEGSGNTGELFF. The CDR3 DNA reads TGTGCCACCGAAGGGTCGGGGAACACCGGGGAGCTGTTTTTT.

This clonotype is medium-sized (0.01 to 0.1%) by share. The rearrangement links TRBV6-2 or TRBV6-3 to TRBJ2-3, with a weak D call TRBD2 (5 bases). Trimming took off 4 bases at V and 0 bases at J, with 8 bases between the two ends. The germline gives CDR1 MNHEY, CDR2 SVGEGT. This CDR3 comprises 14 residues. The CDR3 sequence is CASSSGESTDTQYF. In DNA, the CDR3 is TGTGCCAGCAGTTCCGGGGAGAGCACAGATACGCAGTATTTT.

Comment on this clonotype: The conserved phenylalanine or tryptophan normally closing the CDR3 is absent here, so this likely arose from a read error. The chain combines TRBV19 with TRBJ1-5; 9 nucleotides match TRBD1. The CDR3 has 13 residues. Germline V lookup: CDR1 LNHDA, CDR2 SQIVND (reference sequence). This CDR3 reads CARPGTGHQHQHS. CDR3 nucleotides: TGTGCCAGACCCGGGACAGGGCATCAGCACCAGCATTCT.

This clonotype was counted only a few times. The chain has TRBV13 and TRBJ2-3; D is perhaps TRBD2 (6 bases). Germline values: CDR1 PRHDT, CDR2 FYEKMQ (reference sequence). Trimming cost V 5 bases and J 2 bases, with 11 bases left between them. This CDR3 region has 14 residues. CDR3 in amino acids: CASSLAGTTDTQYF. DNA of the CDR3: TGTGCCAGCAGCCTCGCGGGGACCACAGATACGCAGTATTTT.

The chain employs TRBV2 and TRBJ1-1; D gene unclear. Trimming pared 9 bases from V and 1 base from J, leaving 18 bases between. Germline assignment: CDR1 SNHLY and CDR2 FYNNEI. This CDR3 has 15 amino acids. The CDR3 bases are TGTGCCAGTAAACAGAAGGGAGTTGGGAACACTGAAGCTTTCTTT. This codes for CASKQKGVGNTEAFF.

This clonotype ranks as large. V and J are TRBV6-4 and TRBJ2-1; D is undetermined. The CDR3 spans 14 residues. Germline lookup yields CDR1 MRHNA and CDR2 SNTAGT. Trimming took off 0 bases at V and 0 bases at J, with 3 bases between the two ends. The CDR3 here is CASSDSSSYNEQFF. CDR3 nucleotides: TGTGCCAGCAGTGACTCGAGCTCCTACAATGAGCAGTTCTTC.

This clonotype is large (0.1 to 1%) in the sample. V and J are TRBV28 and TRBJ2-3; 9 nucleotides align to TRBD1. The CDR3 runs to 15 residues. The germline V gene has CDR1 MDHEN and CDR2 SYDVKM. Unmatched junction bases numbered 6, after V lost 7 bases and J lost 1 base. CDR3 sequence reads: CASIWDRAGTDTQYF. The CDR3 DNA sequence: TGTGCCAGCATCTGGGACAGGGCGGGCACAGATACGCAGTATTTT.

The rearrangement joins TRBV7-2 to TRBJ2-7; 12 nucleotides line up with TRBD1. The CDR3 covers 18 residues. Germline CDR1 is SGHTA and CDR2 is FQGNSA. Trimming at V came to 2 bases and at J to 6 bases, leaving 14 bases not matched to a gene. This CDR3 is CASSLRNTGTGGGGEQYF. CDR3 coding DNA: TGTGCCAGCAGCTTACGGAATACCGGGACAGGGGGCGGCGGCGAGCAGTACTTC.

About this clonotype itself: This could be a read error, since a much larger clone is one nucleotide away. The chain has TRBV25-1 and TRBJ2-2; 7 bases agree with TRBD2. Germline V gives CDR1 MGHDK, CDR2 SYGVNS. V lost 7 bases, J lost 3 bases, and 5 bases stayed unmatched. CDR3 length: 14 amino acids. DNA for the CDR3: TGTGCCAGCAATGGGGAGGGCGACACCGGGGAGCTGTTTTTT. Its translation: CASNGEGDTGELFF.

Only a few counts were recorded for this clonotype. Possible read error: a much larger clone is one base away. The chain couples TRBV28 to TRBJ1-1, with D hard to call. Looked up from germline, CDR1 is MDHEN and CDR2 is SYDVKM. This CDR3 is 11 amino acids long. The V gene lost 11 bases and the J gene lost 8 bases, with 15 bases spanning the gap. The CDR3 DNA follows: TGTGCCTCCCAGCTGTACGGGGAAGCTTTCTTT. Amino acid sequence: CASQLYGEAFF.

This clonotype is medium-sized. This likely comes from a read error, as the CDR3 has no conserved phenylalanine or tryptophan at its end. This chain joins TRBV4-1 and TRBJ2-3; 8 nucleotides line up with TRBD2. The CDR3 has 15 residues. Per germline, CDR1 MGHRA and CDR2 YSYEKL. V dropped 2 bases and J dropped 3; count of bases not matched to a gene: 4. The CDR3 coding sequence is TGCGCCAGCAGCCAATTCGGGGGGGAGACAGATACGCAGTATCTT. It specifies CASSQFGGETDTQYL.

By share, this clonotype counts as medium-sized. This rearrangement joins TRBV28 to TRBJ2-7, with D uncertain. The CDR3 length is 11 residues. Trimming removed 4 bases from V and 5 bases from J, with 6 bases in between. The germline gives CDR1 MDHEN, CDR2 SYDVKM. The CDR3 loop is CASSSHNEQYF. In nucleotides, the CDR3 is TGTGCCAGCAGTTCACACAACGAGCAGTACTTC.

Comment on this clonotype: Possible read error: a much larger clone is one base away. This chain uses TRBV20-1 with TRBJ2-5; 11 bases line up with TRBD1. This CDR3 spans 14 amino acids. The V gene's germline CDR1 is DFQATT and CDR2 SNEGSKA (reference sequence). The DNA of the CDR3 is TGCAGTGCTAGAGATGGGACAGGGGGAGAGACCCAGCACTTC. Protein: CSARDGTGGETQHF.

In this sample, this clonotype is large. The CDR3 region has the DNA TGTGCCAGCAGCTTGACTTCCACCTACAATGAGCAGTTCTTC. It encodes CASSLTSTYNEQFF. The rearrangement uses TRBV5-6 and TRBJ2-1, with unresolved D. The CDR3 covers 14 residues. The germline V gene encodes CDR1 SGHDT and CDR2 YYEEEE. With 1 base removed from V and 2 bases from J, the gap between germline ends came to 7 bases.

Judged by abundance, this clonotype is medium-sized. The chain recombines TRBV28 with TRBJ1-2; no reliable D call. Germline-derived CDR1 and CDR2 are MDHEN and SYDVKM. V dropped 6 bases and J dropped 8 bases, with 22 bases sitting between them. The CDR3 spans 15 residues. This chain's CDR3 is CASRLPTGGGSGYTF. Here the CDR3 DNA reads TGTGCCAGCAGACTCCCAACTGGTGGCGGGAGCGGCTACACCTTC.

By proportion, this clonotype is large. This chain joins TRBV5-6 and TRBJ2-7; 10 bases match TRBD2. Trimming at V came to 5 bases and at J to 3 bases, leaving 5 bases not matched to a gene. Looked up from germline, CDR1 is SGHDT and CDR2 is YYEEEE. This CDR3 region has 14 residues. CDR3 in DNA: TGTGCCAGCAGACCCCTAGCGGGGGACTACGAGCAGTACTTC. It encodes CASRPLAGDYEQYF.

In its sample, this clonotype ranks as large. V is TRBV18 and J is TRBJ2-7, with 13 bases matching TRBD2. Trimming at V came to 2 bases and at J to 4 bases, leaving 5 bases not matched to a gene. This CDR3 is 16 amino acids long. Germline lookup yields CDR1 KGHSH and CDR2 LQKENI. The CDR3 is CASSPSRTSGGYEQYF. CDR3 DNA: TGTGCCAGCTCACCATCAAGGACTAGCGGGGGTTACGAGCAGTACTTC. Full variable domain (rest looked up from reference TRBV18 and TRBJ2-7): NAGVMQNPRHLVRRRGQEARLRCSPMKGHSHVYWYRQLPEEGLKFMVYLQKENIIDESGMPKERFSAEFPKEGPSILRIQQVVRGDSAAYFCASSPSRTSGGYEQYFGPGTRLTVT.

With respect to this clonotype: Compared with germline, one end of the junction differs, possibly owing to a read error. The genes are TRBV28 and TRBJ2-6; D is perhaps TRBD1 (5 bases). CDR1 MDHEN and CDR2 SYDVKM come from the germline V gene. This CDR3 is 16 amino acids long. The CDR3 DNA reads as TGTGCCAGCAGTCCTGGGGCAGCCTCTGGGGCCAACGTCCTGACTTTT. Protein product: CASSPGAASGANVLTF.

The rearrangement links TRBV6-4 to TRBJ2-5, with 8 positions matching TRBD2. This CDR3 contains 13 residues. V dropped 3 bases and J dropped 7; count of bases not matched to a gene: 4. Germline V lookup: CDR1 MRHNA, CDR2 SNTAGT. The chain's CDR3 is CASSEGLESTQYF. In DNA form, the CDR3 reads TGTGCCAGCAGTGAGGGACTAGAATCGACCCAGTACTTC.

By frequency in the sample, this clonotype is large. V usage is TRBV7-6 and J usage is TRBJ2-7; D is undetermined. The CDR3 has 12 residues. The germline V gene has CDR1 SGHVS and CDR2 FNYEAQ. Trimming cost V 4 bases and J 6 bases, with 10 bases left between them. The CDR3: CASSSDSPEQYF. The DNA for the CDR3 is TGTGCCAGCAGCTCCGATTCTCCCGAGCAGTACTTC.

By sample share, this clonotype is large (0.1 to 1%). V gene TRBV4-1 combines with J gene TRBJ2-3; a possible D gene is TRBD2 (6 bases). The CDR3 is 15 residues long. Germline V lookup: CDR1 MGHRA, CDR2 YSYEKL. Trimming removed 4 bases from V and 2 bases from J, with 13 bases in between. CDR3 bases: TGCGCCAGCAGCCCTTTTGCGGGGACCACAGATACGCAGTATTTT. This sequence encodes CASSPFAGTTDTQYF.

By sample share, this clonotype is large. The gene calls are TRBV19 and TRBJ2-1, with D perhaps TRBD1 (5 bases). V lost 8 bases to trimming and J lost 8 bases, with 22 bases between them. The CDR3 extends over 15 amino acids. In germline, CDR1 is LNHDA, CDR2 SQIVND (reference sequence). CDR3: CASAPPDIQSHEQFF. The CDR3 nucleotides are TGTGCCAGTGCCCCTCCGGACATCCAGTCCCATGAGCAGTTCTTC.

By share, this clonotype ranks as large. CDR3 region: CSARVGQGAIVYNEQFF. The DNA for the CDR3 is TGCAGTGCTAGAGTCGGACAGGGTGCAATTGTCTACAATGAGCAGTTCTTC. The chain couples TRBV20-1 to TRBJ2-1; the match to TRBD1 covers 8 bases. Germline-derived CDR1 and CDR2 are DFQATT and SNEGSKA (reference sequence). The CDR3 sequence is 17 residues long. V was clipped by 1 base and J by 3 bases; unmatched bases: 11.

The CDR3 region is CASTLQLTPTEAFF. As DNA, the CDR3 is TGTGCCAGTACTCTACAGCTTACCCCAACTGAAGCTTTCTTT. J is TRBJ1-1 and V is TRBV19, with no clear D. The germline V and J ends were trimmed by 7 bases and 5 bases, with 17 bases remaining between them. The CDR3 is made up of 14 amino acids. CDR1 and CDR2 from the germline V gene are LNHDA and SQIVND (reference sequence).

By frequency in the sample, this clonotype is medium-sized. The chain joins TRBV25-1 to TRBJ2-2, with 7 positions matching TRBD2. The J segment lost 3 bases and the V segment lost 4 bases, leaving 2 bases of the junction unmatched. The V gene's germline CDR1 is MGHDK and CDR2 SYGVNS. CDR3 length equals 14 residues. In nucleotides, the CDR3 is TGTGCCAGCAGTGGGGAGGGCGACACCGGGGAGCTGTTTTTT. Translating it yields CASSGEGDTGELFF. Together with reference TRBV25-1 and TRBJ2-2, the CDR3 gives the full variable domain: EADIYQTPRYLVIGTGKKITLECSQTMGHDKMYWYQQDPGMELHLIHYSYGVNSTEKGDLSSESTVSRIRTEHFPLTLESARPSHTSQYLCASSGEGDTGELFFGEGSRLTVL.

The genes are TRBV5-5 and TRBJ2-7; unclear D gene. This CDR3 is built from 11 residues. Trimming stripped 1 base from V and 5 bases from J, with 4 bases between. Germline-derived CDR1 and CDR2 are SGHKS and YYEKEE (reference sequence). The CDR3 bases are TGTGCCAGCAGCTTGTCCCACGAGCAGTACTTC. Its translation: CASSLSHEQYF.

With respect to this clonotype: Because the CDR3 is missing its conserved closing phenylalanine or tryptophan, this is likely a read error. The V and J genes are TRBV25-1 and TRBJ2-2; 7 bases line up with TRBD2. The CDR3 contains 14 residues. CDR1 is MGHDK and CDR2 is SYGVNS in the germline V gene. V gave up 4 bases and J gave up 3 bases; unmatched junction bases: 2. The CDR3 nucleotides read TGTGCCAGCAGTGGGGAGGGCGACACCGGGGAGCTGTTTATC. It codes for CASSGEGDTGELFI.